These 26 T cell receptor beta chains came from one sample sequenced in a study of glioma-infiltrating T cells. TCR alpha and beta CDR3 regions were amplified from RNA using iRepertoire nested multiplex PCR. One entry per CDR3 protein results from TCRdb running MiXCR on the multiplex PCR reads. Counted here are 300,000 to 400,000 distinct CDR3 sequences, less than 50% occurring once; the ten biggest clones make up 9.5% to 15%. The sequencing input was glioma tissue, nonneoplastic brain tissue, or PBMCs (not recorded which). Receptors were obtained from a human donor with low-grade glioma or glioblastoma, undergoing nonglioma brain surgery, or in good health (not recorded which).

The V and J genes are TRBV7-9 and TRBJ1-3; D is ambiguous. V dropped 0 bases and J dropped 0 bases, with 9 bases sitting between them. CDR3 length: 16 amino acids. Germline V CDR1 and CDR2: SEHNR, FQNEAQ (reference sequence). The CDR3 bases are TGTGCCAGCAGCTTAGCACGCGGTCTCTCTGGAAACACCATATATTTT. Protein product: CASSLARGLSGNTIYF.

The chain is built from TRBV7-2 and TRBJ1-5, with D tentatively TRBD1 (6 bases). The V end lost 5 bases, the J end lost 5 bases, and 13 bases lay between the germline ends. The CDR3 contains 14 residues. Germline V gene lookup returns CDR1 SGHTA and CDR2 FQGNSA. The CDR3 sequence is CASSRAGQYQPQHF. The CDR3 nucleotides read TGTGCCAGCAGCAGAGCGGGACAATATCAGCCCCAGCATTTT.

The chain is built from TRBV20-1 and TRBJ2-3; 8 positions agree with TRBD1. The germline V gene has CDR1 DFQATT and CDR2 SNEGSKA (reference sequence). V shed 7 bases, J shed 4 bases, and the junction held 10 bases outside the gene matches. The CDR3 spans 14 residues. The chain's CDR3 is CSVDRGGEADTQYF. The DNA for the CDR3 is TGCAGTGTCGACAGGGGAGGAGAGGCAGATACGCAGTATTTT.

The chain is built from TRBV24-1 and TRBJ2-1; tentative D call: TRBD1 (6 bases). The V gene lost 3 bases and the J gene lost 2 bases, with 16 bases spanning the gap. Germline V gene data show CDR1 as KGHDR and CDR2 as SFDVKD. CDR3 length: 17 residues. The CDR3 nucleotides are TGTGCCACCAGTGATGCCCCCGGGACACTAGCCTACAATGAGCAGTTCTTC. Protein: CATSDAPGTLAYNEQFF.

The chain employs TRBV12-3 or TRBV12-4 and TRBJ2-1; 9 bases map to TRBD1. Trimming cost V 6 bases and J 12 bases; bases outside gene matches: 15. This CDR3 region has 15 residues. CDR3 coding DNA: TGTGCCAGCAGCCCGGACAGGGGATTTGGCCATGGGCAGTTCTTC. This sequence encodes CASSPDRGFGHGQFF.

This chain links TRBV20-1 with TRBJ2-2, with D uncertain. Germline V gene sequence: CDR1 DFQATT, CDR2 SNEGSKA (reference sequence). Trimming took off 6 bases at V and 6 bases at J, with 8 bases between the two ends. This CDR3 region has 11 residues. In DNA, the CDR3 is TGCAGTGCGAGGAGCGCCGGGGAGCTGTTTTTT. Translating it yields CSARSAGELFF.

The chain couples TRBV6-6 to TRBJ2-3; TRBD2 aligns across 8 bases. The CDR3 length is 14 residues. Germline V gives CDR1 MNHNY, CDR2 SVGAGI (reference sequence). V was clipped by 2 bases and J by 8 bases; unmatched bases: 6. CDR3 nucleotides: TGTGCCAGCAGTTACGCTAGCGGGCGTGGTACGCAGTATTTT. Its protein is CASSYASGRGTQYF.

This clonotype appeared a few times. The chain joins TRBV19 to TRBJ1-2; D perhaps matches TRBD1 (6 bases). This CDR3 is built from 12 residues. From germline, CDR1 is LNHDA and CDR2 SQIVND (reference sequence). Trimming took off 7 bases at V and 6 bases at J, with 12 bases between the two ends. CDR3: CASTLGQHGYTF. The DNA of the CDR3 is TGTGCCAGTACCCTAGGACAGCATGGCTACACCTTC.

This chain uses TRBV2 with TRBJ2-1, with D maybe TRBD1 (6 bases). Deletions cut 4 bases from V and 3 bases from J, with 19 bases between. The germline V gene has CDR1 SNHLY and CDR2 FYNNEI. The CDR3 has 17 amino acids. CDR3 in amino acids: CASSGLMAGVVYNEQFF. CDR3 nucleotide sequence: TGTGCCAGCAGTGGGTTGATGGCAGGGGTCGTCTACAATGAGCAGTTCTTC. The whole variable domain, remainder taken from reference TRBV2 and TRBJ2-1, is EPEVTQTPSHQVTQMGQEVILRCVPISNHLYFYWYRQILGQKVEFLVSFYNNEISEKSEIFDDQFSVERPDGSNFTLKIRSTKLEDSAMYFCASSGLMAGVVYNEQFFGPGTRLTVL.

The chain joins TRBV27 to TRBJ2-1; TRBD2 matches at 11 bases. Germline V CDR1 and CDR2: MNHEY, SMNVEV (reference sequence). This CDR3 has 16 amino acids. After removal of 4 bases from V and 5 bases from J, the junction contained 7 bases not matched to a gene. As DNA, the CDR3 is TGTGCCAGCAGTTCCCGATCGACTAGCGGGAACAATGAGCAGTTCTTC. Translation: CASSSRSTSGNNEQFF.

This clonotype was found a few times. The J gene is TRBJ2-1, the V gene TRBV7-8, with 7 bases that match TRBD2. Germline V CDR1 and CDR2: SGHVS, FQNEAQ. The CDR3 has 17 residues. With V trimmed by 1 base and J by 6 bases, 12 bases remained unmatched. CDR3 sequence reads: CASSLGTLAGVGNEQFF. The DNA of the CDR3 is TGTGCCAGCAGCTTAGGGACGCTGGCGGGAGTGGGCAATGAGCAGTTCTTC.

The V and J genes are TRBV20-1 and TRBJ2-6, with unresolved D. Trimming stripped 3 bases from V and 2 bases from J, with 8 bases between. The CDR3 consists of 14 residues. The germline V gene has CDR1 DFQATT and CDR2 SNEGSKA (reference sequence). CDR3 sequence reads: CSARGSTGANVLTF. CDR3 nucleotide sequence: TGCAGTGCTAGGGGTAGTACTGGGGCCAACGTCCTGACTTTC.

The rearrangement joins TRBV28 to TRBJ2-5; 7 bases map to TRBD2. The CDR3 is made up of 15 amino acids. The ends lost 2 bases at V and 3 bases at J; junction bases unmatched: 6. Looked up from germline, CDR1 is MDHEN and CDR2 is SYDVKM. CDR3 bases: TGTGCCAGCAGTTTAATTGCTGCGGGAGAAGAGACCCAGTACTTC. Its protein product is CASSLIAAGEETQYF.

This clonotype was seen at least ten times. The chain employs TRBV6-1 and TRBJ2-3; D might be TRBD2 (5 bases). The CDR3 length is 13 residues. Germline V gene sequence: CDR1 MNHNS, CDR2 SASEGT. V was shortened by 6 bases and J by 0 bases, with 7 bases between the two germline ends. CDR3: CASRDSSTDTQYF. DNA for the CDR3: TGTGCCAGCAGGGACTCAAGCACAGATACGCAGTATTTT.

Only a few counts were recorded for this clonotype. The junction departs from the called germline gene at one end, perhaps through a read error. This rearrangement joins TRBV7-7 to TRBJ1-3; D uncertain. The CDR3 runs to 15 residues. The germline CDR1 and CDR2 sequences are SSHAT and FNYEAQ (reference sequence). The CDR3 DNA follows: TGTGCTAGCAGCCCCGGCCCGGGCACCGGAAACACCATATATTTT. Protein sequence: CASSPGPGTGNTIYF.

This clonotype was found once. A much bigger clone sits one base away, suggesting this may be a read error. The V and J genes are TRBV20-1 and TRBJ1-5; possible D gene TRBD1, 5 bases. Per germline, CDR1 DFQATT and CDR2 SNEGSKA (reference sequence). The CDR3 length is 15 residues. CDR3 in DNA: TGCAGTGCTAGGCACTCGGGGCTGAGCAAACAGCCCCAGCATTTT. Residues: CSARHSGLSKQPQHF.

The V call is TRBV7-2, the J call TRBJ2-6; 11 positions agree with TRBD1. Trimming took 4 bases from V and 2 from J; bases not matched to a gene: 10. The CDR3 totals 19 residues. From germline, CDR1 is SGHTA and CDR2 FQGNSA. As DNA, the CDR3 is TGTGCCAGCAGCTCAACTACCGGGACAGGGGGTCCTGGGGCCAACGTCCTGACTTTC. It translates to CASSSTTGTGGPGANVLTF. The variable domain in full, completed from reference TRBV7-2 and TRBJ2-6, reads GAGVSQSPSNKVTEKGKDVELRCDPISGHTALYWYRQSLGQGLEFLIYFQGNSAPDKSGLPSDRFSAERTGGSVSTLTIQRTQQEDSAVYLCASSSTTGTGGPGANVLTFGAGSRLTVL.

This clonotype was found once. The chain has TRBV27 and TRBJ2-2; 7 bases match TRBD1. J gave up 4 bases and V 2 bases, and 7 bases lay outside the gene matches. The CDR3 loop spans 16 amino acids. Per germline, CDR1 MNHEY and CDR2 SMNVEV (reference sequence). In DNA form, the CDR3 reads TGTGCCAGCAGTTTAATAGACAGGGTAAGCACCGGGGAGCTGTTTTTT. The encoded protein is CASSLIDRVSTGELFF.

The J gene is TRBJ1-1, the V gene TRBV29-1; D may be TRBD1 (6 bases). Trimming pared 5 bases from V and 4 bases from J, leaving 11 bases between. The CDR3 extends over 12 amino acids. Germline CDR1 SQVTM, CDR2 ANQGSEA. DNA for the CDR3: TGCAGCGTTCAAGTAGGGGGCACTGAAGCTTTCTTT. Protein product: CSVQVGGTEAFF.

The chain employs TRBV24-1 and TRBJ1-5; no firm D call. The CDR3 sequence is 12 residues long. The V and J ends lost 1 base and 8 bases respectively, with 5 bases between them. CDR1 is KGHDR and CDR2 is SFDVKD in the germline V gene. The CDR3 region is CATSDFEEPQHF. CDR3 in DNA: TGTGCCACCAGTGATTTTGAAGAGCCCCAGCATTTT.

The chain joins TRBV5-1 to TRBJ1-1, with 9 nucleotides matching TRBD1. V gave up 4 bases and J gave up 1 base; unmatched junction bases: 5. The CDR3 runs to 15 residues. Germline CDR1 and CDR2: SGHRS and YFSETQ. The chain's CDR3 is CASSPWGQGNTEAFF. Here the CDR3 DNA reads TGCGCCAGCAGCCCCTGGGGACAGGGGAACACTGAAGCTTTCTTT.

The V and J genes are TRBV20-1 and TRBJ2-1, with 9 bases matching TRBD1. In germline, CDR1 is DFQATT, CDR2 SNEGSKA (reference sequence). The CDR3 is 15 amino acids. With V trimmed by 6 bases and J by 13 bases, 19 bases remained unmatched. CDR3 nucleotide sequence: TGCAGTGCCACCACAGGGGGCTTTGAACTACTTAGTCAGTTCTTC. It yields the protein CSATTGGFELLSQFF.

At least ten counts were recorded for this clonotype. V and J are TRBV19 and TRBJ2-1; D not certain. Germline V gives CDR1 LNHDA, CDR2 SQIVND (reference sequence). The V gene lost 0 bases and the J gene lost 0 bases, with 6 bases spanning the gap. This CDR3 is 15 amino acids long. Here the CDR3 DNA reads TGTGCCAGTAGTATAGACGTCAGCTCCTACAATGAGCAGTTCTTC. Amino acids: CASSIDVSSYNEQFF.

This clonotype was counted a few times. The J gene is TRBJ1-4, the V gene TRBV20-1; the D is unclear. Looked up from germline, CDR1 is DFQATT and CDR2 is SNEGSKA (reference sequence). V lost 6 bases and J lost 6, with 8 bases in between. This CDR3 has 11 residues. In DNA form, the CDR3 reads TGCAGTGCCCTAGACTATGAAAAACTGTTTTTT. It encodes CSALDYEKLFF.

The sample holds many counts of this clonotype. This sequence joins TRBV6-1 and TRBJ2-5, with 12 bases matching TRBD2. This CDR3 is 15 amino acids long. Germline loops: CDR1 MNHNS, CDR2 SASEGT. Trimming cost V 4 bases and J 1 base; bases outside gene matches: 1. The CDR3 DNA reads TGTGCCAGCAGTGGGACTAGCGGGATCCAAGAGACCCAGTACTTC. It codes for CASSGTSGIQETQYF.

This clonotype appeared a few times. This chain joins TRBV28 and TRBJ1-5; no firm D call. Trimming took 1 base from V and 3 from J, leaving 10 bases between them. Looked up from germline, CDR1 is MDHEN and CDR2 is SYDVKM. CDR3 length: 15 residues. In DNA, the CDR3 is TGTGCCAGCAGTTTATCGCCCGGAAACAATCAGCCCCAGCATTTT. Translated: CASSLSPGNNQPQHF.